The text below deals with one T cell receptor beta chain. As yet, its antigen is unknown. These data originate in a study of T cell responses to AZD1222 COVID-19 vaccine. Across the whole study: Second-dose intervals of approximately 4 or approximately 12 weeks were pooled.

TCRdb's table, derived via immunoSEQ multiplex PCR, lists solely in-frame clones and lacks some. This table has about 73,000 clones, approximately 89% appearing once. Looked up from germline, CDR1 is KGHSH and CDR2 is LQKENI. J lost 6 bases, V lost 5 bases, and 6 bases had no gene match. There are 15 residues in the CDR3. Study results and caveats: Among vaccine-associated CD4 TCRs, coverage spanned spike, with dominance at 160-218 and 743-854.

This clonotype originated in an adult in good health. V usage is TRBV18 and J usage is TRBJ2-1; 11 bases are a match to TRBD2. The source was peripheral blood, collected on day 0 of AZD1222 vaccination. In DNA, the CDR3 is TGTGCCAGCTCAACCACTAGCGGGAGTATCAATGAGCAGTTCTTC. This gives the protein CASSTTSGSINEQFF.